The entry below gives a single T cell receptor beta chain sequence along with its context. Original analysis: Estimates of nucleated cell counts were drawn from the amplification of reference gene primers. Generated by immunoSEQ multiplex PCR, the TCRdb table keeps only in-frame clones and is missing some. V and J calls and clone size are those listed in that table; D and trimming were worked out from the DNA. The sample has tens of thousands of clones, roughly 80% seen once. CDR1 is WSHSY and CDR2 is SAAADI in the germline V gene. The V end lost 1 base, the J end lost 0 bases, and 15 bases lay between the germline ends. CDR3 length: 17 amino acids. This sample was taken from a study of blood T cell repertoires in COVID-19.

V usage is TRBV10-2 and J usage is TRBJ1-1; D is perhaps TRBD1 (6 bases). Specimen: peripheral blood. The TCR comes from a human donor in a cohort sampled during active COVID-19. DNA of the CDR3: TGCGCCAGCAGTGAGTTCGAGACAGGTACCATGAACACTGAAGCTTTCTTT. Its protein is CASSEFETGTMNTEAFF.